What follows describes a single TCR beta chain. The antigen is not known. Method: immunoSEQ multiplex PCR; TCRdb's copy keeps in-frame clones and lacks some. The table lists roughly 110,000 clones, around 94% of them singletons. Only cases whose brain tissue showed the highest T cell transcript signatures were sequenced. Patients received at least one anti-epileptic drug before surgery. This CDR3 is built from 16 residues. V dropped 0 bases and J dropped 1 base, with 9 bases sitting between them. Germline CDR1 reads LGHNA; CDR2 reads YSLEER. The data originate from a study of brain T cells in children with intractable seizures. Notes on the study in general: Viral specificity was inferred only from CDR3 similarity; HCMV serostatus was unknown. Pre-surgery blood may have been undersampled, hiding some clones.

The V gene is TRBV4-3, the J gene TRBJ2-2; D uncertain. Source: peripheral blood, taken at surgery. This sequence was found in a boy younger than two with hemimegalencephaly and intractable seizures. The CDR3 coding sequence is TGCGCCAGCAGCCAAGATTCGGCCCTGAACACCGGGGAGCTGTTTTTT. As protein: CASSQDSALNTGELFF.